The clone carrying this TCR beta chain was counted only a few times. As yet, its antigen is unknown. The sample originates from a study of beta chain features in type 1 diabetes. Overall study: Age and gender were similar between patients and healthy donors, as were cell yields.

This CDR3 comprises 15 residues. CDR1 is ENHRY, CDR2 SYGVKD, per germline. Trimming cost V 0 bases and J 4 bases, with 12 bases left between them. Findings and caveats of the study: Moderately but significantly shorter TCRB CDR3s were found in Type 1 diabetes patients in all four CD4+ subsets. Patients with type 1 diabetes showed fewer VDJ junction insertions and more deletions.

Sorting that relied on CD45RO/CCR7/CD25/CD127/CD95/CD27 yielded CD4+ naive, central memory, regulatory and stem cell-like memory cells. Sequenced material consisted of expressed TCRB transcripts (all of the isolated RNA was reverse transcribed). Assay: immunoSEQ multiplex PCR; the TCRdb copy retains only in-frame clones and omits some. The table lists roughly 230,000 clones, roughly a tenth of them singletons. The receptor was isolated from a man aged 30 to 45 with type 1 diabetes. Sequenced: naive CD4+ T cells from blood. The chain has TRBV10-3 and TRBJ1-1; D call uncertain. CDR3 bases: TGTGCCATCAGTGAGTCAAGAGGTTCGGGCACTGAAGCTTTCTTT. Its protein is CAISESRGSGTEAFF.